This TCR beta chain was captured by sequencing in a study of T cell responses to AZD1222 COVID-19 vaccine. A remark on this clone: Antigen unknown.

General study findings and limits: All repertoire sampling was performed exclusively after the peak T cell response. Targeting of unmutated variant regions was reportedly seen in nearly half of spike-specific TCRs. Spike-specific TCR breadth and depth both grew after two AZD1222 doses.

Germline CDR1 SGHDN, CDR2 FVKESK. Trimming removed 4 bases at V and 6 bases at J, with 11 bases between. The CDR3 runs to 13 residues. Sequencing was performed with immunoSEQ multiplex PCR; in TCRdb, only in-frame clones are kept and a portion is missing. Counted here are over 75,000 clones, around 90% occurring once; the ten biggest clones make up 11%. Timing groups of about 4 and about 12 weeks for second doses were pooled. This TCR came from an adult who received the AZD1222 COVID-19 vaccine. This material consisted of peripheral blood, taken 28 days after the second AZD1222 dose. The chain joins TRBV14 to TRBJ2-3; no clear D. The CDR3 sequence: CASSLRESDTQYF. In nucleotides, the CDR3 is TGTGCCAGCAGCCTTCGAGAGAGTGATACGCAGTATTTT.